The 15 T cell receptor beta chains below come from one sample, sequenced in a study of radiotherapy plus CTLA-4 blockade in lung cancer. Some clones are missing from TCRdb's copy, which holds only in-frame ones; the method was immunoSEQ multiplex PCR. Altogether roughly 39,000 clones are present, about 80% being singletons, with the ten largest covering 8.5% to 9%. The sample in question was peripheral blood, obtained from a patient treated with radiotherapy plus ipilimumab. These receptors originate from a human donor with non-small cell lung cancer who had stable disease on radiotherapy plus ipilimumab.

The rearrangement links TRBV10-3 to TRBJ1-2; TRBD1 aligns across 10 bases. The CDR3 is made up of 16 amino acids. Germline loops: CDR1 ENHRY, CDR2 SYGVKD. The trim removed 0 bases at V and 7 bases at J, leaving 8 bases unmatched. CDR3: CAISESGGQGLGGYTF. The CDR3 DNA sequence: TGTGCCATCAGTGAGTCAGGGGGACAGGGGCTTGGTGGCTACACCTTC.

This chain uses TRBV4-3 with TRBJ2-5; 8 bases agree with TRBD1. With V trimmed by 1 base and J by 5 bases, 9 bases remained unmatched. The CDR3 has 16 residues. CDR1 is LGHNA and CDR2 is YSLEER in the germline V gene. The CDR3 loop is CASSQVRTGRYETQYF. DNA of the CDR3: TGCGCCAGCAGCCAAGTACGGACAGGGAGGTATGAGACCCAGTACTTC.

V is TRBV11-2 and J is TRBJ1-6, with 7 bases matching TRBD1. V lost 1 base to trimming and J lost 7 bases; unmatched junction nucleotides: 10. The CDR3 covers 17 residues. CDR1 and CDR2 (germline): SGHAT, FQNNGV. CDR3 residues: CASSLAALTGWNSPLHF. CDR3 nucleotide sequence: TGTGCCAGCAGCTTAGCGGCTTTGACAGGGTGGAATTCACCCCTCCACTTT.

The sample holds one count of this clone. This chain connects TRBV7-2 to TRBJ1-1; tentative D call: TRBD1 (6 bases). The germline CDR1 and CDR2 sequences are SGHTA and FQGNSA. Trimming pared 3 bases from V and 5 bases from J, leaving 13 bases between. The CDR3 runs to 14 residues. CDR3 in DNA: TGTGCCAGCAGCTTTCGGACAGTCGGTACTGAAGCTTTCTTT. Amino acids: CASSFRTVGTEAFF.

This clone has only a few counts. V gene TRBV18 combines with J gene TRBJ1-6, with D maybe TRBD1 (5 bases). V lost 2 bases and J 7 bases, leaving 9 bases between the germline ends. The CDR3 runs to 14 residues. The germline gives CDR1 KGHSH, CDR2 LQKENI. The CDR3 is CASSPETANSPLHF. As DNA, the CDR3 is TGTGCCAGCTCACCAGAGACAGCAAATTCACCCCTCCACTTT.

The chain is built from TRBV5-1 and TRBJ1-4; no clear D. Deletions cut 0 bases from V and 5 bases from J, with 8 bases between. CDR1 SGHRS and CDR2 YFSETQ come from the germline V gene. This CDR3 region has 14 residues. The CDR3 coding sequence is TGCGCCAGCAGCTTGGAACAACGAAATGAAAAACTGTTTTTT. This translates into CASSLEQRNEKLFF.

The chain joins TRBV11-3 to TRBJ2-1; D perhaps matches TRBD2 (5 bases). CDR1 and CDR2 from the germline V gene are SGHNT and YENEEA. This CDR3 is 15 amino acids long. V was pared by 1 base and J by 8 bases, with 15 bases between. CDR3 in DNA: TGTGCCAGCAGCTTAGGGACTGTAACACACGATGAGCAGTTCTTC. The encoded protein is CASSLGTVTHDEQFF.

The chain recombines TRBV28 with TRBJ1-6; a possible D gene is TRBD1 (6 bases). The CDR3 runs to 14 residues. CDR1 is MDHEN and CDR2 is SYDVKM in the germline V gene. With 8 bases removed from V and 5 bases from J, the gap between germline ends came to 13 bases. In DNA form, the CDR3 reads TGTGCCAGCGGGGTGGGGGGCGATAATTCACCCCTCCACTTT. The encoded protein is CASGVGGDNSPLHF.

V gene TRBV28 combines with J gene TRBJ1-3; D unresolved. From germline, CDR1 is MDHEN and CDR2 SYDVKM. V lost 1 base, J lost 0 bases, and 10 bases lay in between. There are 16 residues in the CDR3. In DNA, the CDR3 is TGTGCCAGCAGTTTATATGGGGTCAGCTCTGGAAACACCATATATTTT. It yields the protein CASSLYGVSSGNTIYF.

The CDR3 nucleotides are TGCGCCAGCAGCAAGGGACTCCTCACTCCTAGCACAGATACGCAGTATTTT. This translates into CASSKGLLTPSTDTQYF. The V gene is TRBV5-1, the J gene TRBJ2-3; D might be TRBD2 (6 bases). From germline, CDR1 is SGHRS and CDR2 YFSETQ. This CDR3 is built from 17 residues. V lost 4 bases to trimming and J lost 0 bases, with 18 bases between them. The full variable domain, completed using reference TRBV5-1 and TRBJ2-3, is KAGVTQTPRYLIKTRGQQVTLSCSPISGHRSVSWYQQTPGQGLQFLFEYFSETQRNKGNFPGRFSGRQFSNSRSEMNVSTLELGDSALYLCASSKGLLTPSTDTQYFGPGTRLTVL.

The V call is TRBV4-1, the J call TRBJ1-2; D might be TRBD1 (5 bases). Germline values: CDR1 MGHRA, CDR2 YSYEKL. This CDR3 has 15 residues. V was trimmed by 2 bases and J by 3 bases, leaving 13 bases between them. This CDR3 reads CASSQRERGDYGYTF. The CDR3 coding sequence is TGCGCCAGCAGCCAACGTGAACGGGGGGACTATGGCTACACCTTC.

V and J are TRBV18 and TRBJ1-2; TRBD1 is a possible D gene (6 bases). Trimming pared 0 bases from V and 8 bases from J, leaving 19 bases between. The CDR3 has 16 amino acids. In germline, CDR1 is KGHSH, CDR2 LQKENI. This CDR3 is CASSPPSPQGFYGYTF. The CDR3 DNA sequence: TGTGCCAGCTCACCACCGTCGCCACAGGGTTTCTACGGCTACACCTTC.

The rearrangement links TRBV10-1 to TRBJ2-3; D gene ambiguous. CDR3 length: 13 amino acids. CDR1 is WNHNN and CDR2 is SYGVQD in the germline V gene (reference sequence). V was pared by 1 base and J by 8 bases, with 10 bases between. CDR3 protein: CASSEWAETTQYF. As DNA, the CDR3 is TGCGCCAGCAGTGAGTGGGCCGAAACTACGCAGTATTTT.

This clone is categorized as medium-sized (0.01 to 0.1%). The V and J genes are TRBV4-1 and TRBJ1-3; no definite D call. Germline V gene data show CDR1 as MGHRA and CDR2 as YSYEKL. The CDR3 spans 15 residues. V lost 1 base, J lost 0 bases, and 7 bases lay in between. The CDR3 is CASSQGDFSGNTIYF. For the CDR3, the DNA is TGCGCCAGCAGCCAAGGAGATTTCTCTGGAAACACCATATATTTT.

V usage is TRBV21-1 and J usage is TRBJ1-1; TRBD1 reflects the table's D call only, with no check against the DNA. TRBV21-1 is a pseudogene. This CDR3 comprises 13 residues. The CDR3 loop is CASSRQKRMIAFF. Written as DNA, the CDR3 is TGTGCCAGCAGCAGGCAGAAAAGAATGATAGCTTTCTTT.